This T cell receptor beta chain was identified in a study of T cell clonality in common variable immunodeficiency. The V and J ends lost 5 bases and 6 bases respectively, with 18 bases between them. The CDR3 sequence is 15 residues long. The germline CDR1 and CDR2 sequences are LNHDA and SQIVND (reference sequence). Findings of the study overall: Shared TCRbeta clones were fewer between CVID subjects than controls. Authors noted CVID clonality's cause needs subpopulation repertoire sequencing.

This clone has a count of ten or more. Its cognate antigen is unknown. The read gets to within 3 residues of the CDR3 end, and the germline J gene fills in the rest. Most patients and controls had Caucasian heritage. TCRdb's copy holds only in-frame clones and misses some; the assay was immunoSEQ multiplex PCR. This sample has 44,000 or so clones, each found more than once. The sequencing input was peripheral blood mononuclear cells. The source is a person aged 18 to 69 in good health. J is TRBJ2-3 and V is TRBV19; perhaps TRBD2 as D (5 bases). The part of the CDR3 DNA that was read is TGTGCCAGTAGTCTAGCTTGGGCCAACTTGGATACG. Translation gives CASSLAWANLDT. The full CDR3 protein is CASSLAWANLDTQYF.